This T cell receptor beta chain was documented in a study of cytomegalovirus exposure and HLA in healthy donors. Use of 60 Vbeta and 13 Jbeta primers characterized the PCR. Using immunoSEQ multiplex PCR, the repertoire was profiled, and TCRdb retains in-frame clones only, with some absent. In total, the table holds 200,000 or so clones. The CDR3 is 15 residues long. CDR1 is SGHVS, CDR2 FNYEAQ, per germline. Unmatched junction bases numbered 7, after V lost 7 bases and J lost 0 bases. Study-wide findings and caveats: When a later analysis was performed, an Asian-associated ancestry cluster reportedly had fewer N-insertions than the roughly 700-donor mean.

On this clone: Its matching antigen is unknown.

This chain connects TRBV7-6 to TRBJ2-3, with 7 bases identical to TRBD2. Sequencing input: PBMCs. The receptor was derived from a boy aged 5-17 years in good health and CMV-seronegative. This CDR3 reads CASTSGLESTDTQYF. DNA of the CDR3: TGTGCCAGCACCTCAGGACTAGAAAGCACAGATACGCAGTATTTT. Based on the CDR3 plus reference TRBV7-6 and TRBJ2-3, the full variable domain is GAGVSQSPRYKVTKRGQDVALRCDPISGHVSLYWYRQALGQGPEFLTYFNYEAQQDKSGLPNDRFSAERPEGSISTLTIQRTEQRDSAMYRCASTSGLESTDTQYFGPGTRLTVL.